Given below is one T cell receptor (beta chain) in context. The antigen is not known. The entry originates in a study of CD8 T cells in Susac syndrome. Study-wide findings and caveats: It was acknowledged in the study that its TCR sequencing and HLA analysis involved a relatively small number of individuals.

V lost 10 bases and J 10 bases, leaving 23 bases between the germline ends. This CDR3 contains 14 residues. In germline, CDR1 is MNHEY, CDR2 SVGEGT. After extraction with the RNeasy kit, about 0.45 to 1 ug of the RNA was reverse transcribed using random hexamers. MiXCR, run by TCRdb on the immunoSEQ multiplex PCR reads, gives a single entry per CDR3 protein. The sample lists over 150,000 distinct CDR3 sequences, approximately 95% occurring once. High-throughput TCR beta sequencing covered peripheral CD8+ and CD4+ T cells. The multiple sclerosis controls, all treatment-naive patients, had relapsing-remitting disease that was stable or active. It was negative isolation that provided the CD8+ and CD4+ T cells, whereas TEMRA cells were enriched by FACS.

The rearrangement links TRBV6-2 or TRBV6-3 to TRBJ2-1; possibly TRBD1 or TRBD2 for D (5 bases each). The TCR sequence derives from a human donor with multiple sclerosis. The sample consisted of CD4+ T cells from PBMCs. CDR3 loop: CANFAGTVAGEQFF. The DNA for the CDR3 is TGTGCCAACTTTGCCGGGACGGTAGCTGGGGAGCAGTTCTTC.